One T cell receptor (beta chain) is described in this entry. The length of the CDR3 is 15 residues. Germline assignment: CDR1 SGHRS and CDR2 YFSETQ. After removal of 2 bases from V and 4 bases from J, the junction contained 7 bases not matched to a gene. TCRdb keeps only in-frame clones here, not all; method: immunoSEQ multiplex PCR. The sample has about 81,000 clones, approximately 83% seen once. The sample belongs to a study of T cell responses to AZD1222 COVID-19 vaccine. This clonotype was sampled from an adult who received the AZD1222 COVID-19 vaccine. V gene TRBV5-1 combines with J gene TRBJ2-5; 8 positions match TRBD1. Sequenced here: peripheral blood, sampled 28 days after the second AZD1222 dose. DNA of the CDR3: TGCGCCAGCAGCTTCCGACAGGGGACGTCAGAGACCCAGTACTTC. As protein: CASSFRQGTSETQYF.